A single TCR beta chain is shown here with its context. Antigen specificity is unknown. This entry belongs to a study of blood T cells in healthy people across ages. Study results and limitations: Investigators treated diversity estimates from one million T cells as underestimates. Unsorted PBMCs ruled out conclusive naive versus antigen-experienced comparison. Strong correlation was found linking TCR beta diversity to naive T cell percentage.

V lost 0 bases, J lost 5 bases, and 6 bases stayed unmatched. Looked up from germline, CDR1 is MNHEY and CDR2 is SMNVEV (reference sequence). The CDR3 is made up of 16 amino acids. Alongside a J-beta primer mix, a sample-barcoded 5' primer served in a second PCR lasting roughly 7 to 11 cycles. TCRdb fed the 5' RACE reads into MiXCR, producing one record per CDR3 protein. This table holds 1 million or so distinct CDR3 sequences, 45% found once. The J gene is TRBJ2-3, the V gene TRBV27; 9 bases are shared with TRBD1. The receptor was isolated from an older woman in good health. The sample comprised blood. The DNA of the CDR3 is TGTGCCAGCAGTTTATCCCGGGACAGGGAGGAAGATACGCAGTATTTT. Protein product: CASSLSRDREEDTQYF.